The 16 T cell receptor beta chains given below trace back to one sample, sequenced in a study of patients and donors after allogeneic stem cell transplantation. TCRdb re-analysed the RT-PCR reads in MiXCR, keeping a single row per CDR3 protein. This repertoire shows approximately 200,000 distinct CDR3 sequences, 14% found once; its top ten account for under 14%. Sequenced input: blood, either unsorted or a sorted T cell fraction (not recorded which). Every receptor here comes from a human donor who was either an allogeneic HSCT recipient or a stem cell or donor lymphocyte infusion donor (not recorded which). It is not recorded whose cells these are; they may come from a transplant donor.

This clonotype ranks as medium-sized. V is TRBV20-1 and J is TRBJ1-2, with no clear D. Germline V lookup: CDR1 DFQATT, CDR2 SNEGSKA (reference sequence). The CDR3 covers 13 residues. The germline V and J ends were trimmed by 6 bases and 0 bases, with 11 bases remaining between them. This chain's CDR3 is CSAFNSANYGYTF. CDR3 DNA sequence: TGCAGTGCCTTTAATTCAGCTAACTATGGCTACACCTTC.

This clonotype was counted only a few times. This chain links TRBV20-1 with TRBJ2-1, with D uncertain. This CDR3 spans 13 amino acids. Germline V lookup: CDR1 DFQATT, CDR2 SNEGSKA (reference sequence). V was clipped by 3 bases and J by 0 bases, with 6 bases between them. The CDR3 is CSASYYSYNEQFF. DNA of the CDR3: TGCAGTGCTAGTTACTACTCCTACAATGAGCAGTTCTTC.

This clonotype has just a few counts. J is TRBJ2-7 and V is TRBV6-6; TRBD1 agrees at 7 bases. Germline V gene lookup returns CDR1 MNHNY and CDR2 SVGAGI (reference sequence). The CDR3 has 13 residues. Trimming cost V 5 bases and J 4 bases; bases outside gene matches: 5. For the CDR3, the DNA is TGTGCCAGCAGTCATACAGGGGATTACGAGCAGTACTTC. Protein sequence: CASSHTGDYEQYF.

This clonotype was seen a few times. The chain joins TRBV6-2 or TRBV6-3 to TRBJ2-5, with D possibly matching TRBD2 (5 bases). The CDR3 has 13 amino acids. Trimming left V 7 bases short and J 2 bases short, with 11 bases between. From germline, CDR1 is MNHEY and CDR2 SVGEGT. The CDR3 DNA sequence: TGTGCCAGCAAAGTTACTAGGCAAGAGACCCAGTACTTC. It encodes CASKVTRQETQYF.

The gene calls are TRBV5-5 and TRBJ2-3, with 11 nucleotides matching TRBD2. The ends lost 4 bases at V and 7 bases at J; junction bases unmatched: 8. The CDR3 runs 15 residues. Germline CDR1 SGHKS, CDR2 YYEKEE (reference sequence). CDR3 protein: CASSAIAGGPYTQYF. For the CDR3, the DNA is TGTGCCAGCAGCGCGATAGCGGGGGGGCCTTATACGCAGTATTTT.

This clonotype showed up many times. V gene TRBV5-1 combines with J gene TRBJ2-4; no clear D gene. V shed 0 bases and J shed 0 bases, with 16 bases lying between them. CDR1 is SGHRS, CDR2 YFSETQ, per germline. There are 18 residues in the CDR3. CDR3 residues: CASSLGARGGLAKNIQYF. CDR3 bases: TGCGCCAGCAGCTTGGGGGCTAGAGGCGGATTAGCCAAAAACATTCAGTACTTC.

This clonotype occurred many times. This sequence joins TRBV2 and TRBJ2-5, with a tentative D call TRBD2 (7 bases). Germline V gene data show CDR1 as SNHLY and CDR2 as FYNNEI. The ends were cut back, 7 bases at V and 1 base at J, with 19 bases in the middle. This CDR3 is built from 16 residues. In nucleotides, the CDR3 is TGTGCCAGCAAATTCATCATCGGGGGGCCCCAAGAGACCCAGTACTTC. Protein product: CASKFIIGGPQETQYF.

This chain links TRBV7-9 with TRBJ2-5; TRBD2 might be the D (7 bases). Trimming removed 5 bases from V and 5 bases from J, with 18 bases in between. CDR1 is SEHNR, CDR2 FQNEAQ, per germline (reference sequence). The CDR3 length is 15 residues. The CDR3 loop reads CASSDSRRGGETQYF. CDR3 in DNA: TGTGCCAGCAGCGACTCGCGGAGGGGGGGCGAGACCCAGTACTTC.

CDR3 sequence: CASSREGASYNEQFF. The CDR3 nucleotides read TGTGCCAGCAGCCGTGAGGGAGCGTCCTACAATGAGCAGTTCTTC. The chain joins TRBV5-4 to TRBJ2-1; D possibly corresponds to TRBD2 (5 bases). CDR1 is SGHNT, CDR2 YYREEE, per germline (reference sequence). V dropped 4 bases and J dropped 1 base, with 12 bases sitting between them. The CDR3 has 15 residues.

The gene calls are TRBV2 and TRBJ2-5, with 10 bases that match TRBD2. CDR3 length equals 16 residues. V shed 3 bases, J shed 5 bases, and the junction held 9 bases outside the gene matches. Germline CDR1 is SNHLY and CDR2 is FYNNEI. The CDR3 DNA is TGTGCCAGCAGTGACGGGACTAGCGTGAATTTGGAGACCCAGTACTTC. Translation: CASSDGTSVNLETQYF.

The chain links TRBV15 to TRBJ1-4; D is uncertain. There are 15 residues in the CDR3. Trimming pared 0 bases from V and 7 bases from J, leaving 12 bases between. Germline V gene data show CDR1 as LNHNV and CDR2 as YYDKDF (reference sequence). CDR3 residues: CATSRDRGVAEKLFF. CDR3 sequence (DNA): TGTGCCACCAGCAGAGATCGGGGAGTGGCTGAAAAACTGTTTTTT.

This clonotype was recorded many times. V gene TRBV5-6 combines with J gene TRBJ1-4; D is unclear. Trimming pared 4 bases from V and 1 base from J, leaving 20 bases between. Germline V lookup: CDR1 SGHDT, CDR2 YYEEEE. The CDR3 is 18 residues long. The CDR3 nucleotides are TGTGCCAGCAGCCTGGGAAGGGTCCGATTCAAAACTAATGAAAAACTGTTTTTT. It encodes CASSLGRVRFKTNEKLFF.

The chain couples TRBV20-1 to TRBJ2-1; TRBD2 matches at 10 bases. Germline V gives CDR1 DFQATT, CDR2 SNEGSKA (reference sequence). The V segment lost 5 bases and the J segment 3 bases; nucleotides outside the gene matches: 4. The CDR3 has 14 residues. CDR3 sequence (DNA): TGCAGTGCTGATGGACTAGCGGACTACAATGAGCAGTTCTTC. Translated, it gives CSADGLADYNEQFF.

V is TRBV3-1 and J is TRBJ1-1; unclear D gene. The CDR3 has 11 amino acids. V was shortened by 5 bases and J by 5 bases, with 6 bases between the two germline ends. From germline, CDR1 is LGHDT and CDR2 YNNKEL (reference sequence). The CDR3 region is CASSGRTEAFF. The CDR3 DNA follows: TGTGCCAGCAGCGGTCGGACTGAAGCTTTCTTT.

This clonotype was observed a handful of times. The chain links TRBV2 to TRBJ2-7; D is perhaps TRBD1 or TRBD2 (6 bases each). There are 14 residues in the CDR3. Trimming shortened V by 0 bases and J by 9 bases, and 15 bases separated the two germline ends. Germline CDR1 reads SNHLY; CDR2 reads FYNNEI. Here the CDR3 DNA reads TGTGCCAGCAGTGAAGCCATGGGGGGCGCAAGGCAGTACTTC. Encoded protein: CASSEAMGGARQYF.

Ten or more counts support this clonotype. This chain uses TRBV12-3 or TRBV12-4 with TRBJ2-1; TRBD2 matches 13 bases. The CDR3 consists of 17 residues. Unmatched junction bases numbered 5, after V lost 6 bases and J lost 0 bases. CDR3 coding DNA: TGTGCCAGCAGGGGACTAGCGGGGTTAAGCTCCTACAATGAGCAGTTCTTC. As protein: CASRGLAGLSSYNEQFF.